The 26 T cell receptor beta chains in this list originate from one sample, sequenced in a study of tissue T cells after allogeneic stem cell transplantation. Measured with immunoSEQ multiplex PCR; TCRdb has only the in-frame clones, and not every one. Here the sample spans about 50,000 clones, 65% to 80% being singletons. Specimen: sorted cells pooled from one or two spleens. The receptors were gathered from a pool of C57BL/6 mice in good health.

Points on this clone: The gene symbols are mouse symbols. The read gets to within 1 residue of the CDR3 end, and the germline J gene fills in the rest. V usage is TRBV13-2 and J usage is TRBJ1-1; TRBD1 agrees at 9 bases. Germline loops: CDR1 NNHNN, CDR2 SYGAGS (reference sequence). Trimming removed 3 bases from V and 10 bases from J; junction bases left unmatched: 4. CDR3 length: 12 residues. CDR3 amino acids: CASGGQGGGVFF. The CDR3 bases that were read are TGTGCCAGCGGTGGACAGGGGGGGGGAGTCTTC.

Note on this clone: The gene names given are mouse names. The read finishes 1 residue shy of the CDR3 end, and the germline J gene is used to complete it. The chain combines TRBV19 with TRBJ2-4; 10 bases are shared with TRBD1. CDR1 is FNHDT and CDR2 is SITEND in the germline V gene (reference sequence). The CDR3 spans 15 residues. V lost 4 bases, J lost 1 base, and 3 bases stayed unmatched. This chain's CDR3 is CASSPDRGRQNTLYF. The CDR3 bases that were read are TGTGCCAGCAGTCCCGACAGGGGGCGTCAAAACACCTTGTAC.

In regard to this clone: At one end the junction does not follow the germline gene, possibly because of a read error. Gene names follow the mouse nomenclature. From the germline J gene comes the end of the CDR3, since the read stops 1 residue before it. This chain joins TRBV5 and TRBJ2-5, with D unresolved. This CDR3 comprises 14 residues. From germline, CDR1 is LGHNA and CDR2 YNLKQL (reference sequence). CDR3 bases read: TGTGCCAGCAGCCAAGGATATAACCAAGACGCCCAGTAC. Encoded protein: CASSQGYNQDAQY. The complete CDR3 reads CASSQGYNQDAQYF.

Comment on this clone: Mouse gene names and germline throughout. The read is 1 residue too short to cover the CDR3 end, so that end is filled in from the germline J gene. The chain uses TRBV5 and TRBJ2-7; 9 bases fit TRBD2. The CDR3 consists of 15 residues. V was clipped by 0 bases and J by 7 bases; unmatched bases: 7. Germline CDR1 and CDR2: LGHNA and YNLKQL (reference sequence). The CDR3 bases that were read are TGTGCCAGCAGCCAAGATTACTGGGGGGCGCGCGAACAGTAC. Its protein is CASSQDYWGAREQY. The complete CDR3 reads CASSQDYWGAREQYF.

About this clone: Gene names are the mouse ones. The read ends 1 residue before the CDR3 terminus; that terminus is restored from the germline J gene. The chain couples TRBV3 to TRBJ1-6, with D possibly matching TRBD1 (5 bases). TRBJ1-6 counts as an open reading frame of uncertain function. This CDR3 is 14 amino acids long. Germline V gene sequence: CDR1 SNHLY, CDR2 FYNGKV (reference sequence). Trimming took 6 bases from V and 2 from J, leaving 8 bases between them. The CDR3 sequence: CASSRDPYNSPLYF. The CDR3 bases that were read are TGTGCCAGCAGTCGGGACCCCTATAATTCGCCCCTCTAC.

With respect to this clone: Gene names and germline refer to mouse. The CDR3 extends 1 residue past the end of the read, so its final part is completed from the germline J gene. The same CDR3 also results from other DNA sequences found in this sample. V usage is TRBV13-1 and J usage is TRBJ2-5; TRBD2 matches at 10 bases. The CDR3 is made up of 14 amino acids. V lost 0 bases and J lost 5; bases outside the gene matches: 0. Germline CDR1 is NSHNY and CDR2 is SYGAGN. The DNA read from the CDR3 is TGTGCCAGCAGTGATGCTGGGGGGGCAGACACCCAGTAC. Amino acids: CASSDAGGADTQY. The whole CDR3 is CASSDAGGADTQYF.

About this clone: Mouse germline and gene names are used. The sequence runs out 1 residue before the end of the CDR3; the remainder is reconstructed from the germline J gene. The chain has TRBV15 and TRBJ2-7; 8 bases line up with TRBD2. Germline trimming cut 6 bases from V and 5 bases from J; bases unmatched to any gene: 6. The CDR3 has 13 amino acids. Germline lookup yields CDR1 SGHND and CDR2 FRSKSL. The chain's CDR3 is CASRLGGGDEQYF. CDR3 DNA (partial): TGTGCCAGCAGGTTGGGGGGGGGAGATGAACAGTAC.

This clone was observed a single time. Gene and germline names: mouse. The CDR3 goes on 1 residue after the read ends, and that part is filled in from the germline J gene. The rearrangement joins TRBV19 to TRBJ2-3, with D perhaps TRBD1 (5 bases). This CDR3 has 14 amino acids. In germline, CDR1 is FNHDT, CDR2 SITEND (reference sequence). Trimming took off 1 base at V and 0 bases at J, with 6 bases between the two ends. The covered CDR3 bases are TGTGCCAGCAGTATAAGGGGTAGTGCAGAAACGCTGTAT. Protein sequence: CASSIRGSAETLY. The CDR3, in full, reads CASSIRGSAETLYF.

This clone was counted a single time. Any gene name here is a mouse gene name. The read ends 1 residue early relative to the CDR3; the germline J gene fills the gap. The J gene is TRBJ2-7, the V gene TRBV31; the match to TRBD2 covers 10 bases. With V trimmed by 0 bases and J by 4 bases, 3 bases remained unmatched. This CDR3 is built from 14 residues. CDR1 and CDR2 (germline): GKSSPN, SITVG. CDR3 amino acids: CAWSLRTGGYEQYF. Partial CDR3 DNA: TGTGCCTGGAGTCTCCGGACTGGGGGTTATGAACAGTAC.

With respect to this clone: Here the gene names and germline are mouse. The CDR3 extends 1 residue past the end of the read, so its final part is completed from the germline J gene. The chain recombines TRBV13-3 with TRBJ2-7; 9 bases are shared with TRBD2. This CDR3 comprises 13 residues. Germline trimming cut 2 bases from V and 5 bases from J; bases unmatched to any gene: 2. Germline CDR1 NNHDY, CDR2 SYVADS. The covered CDR3 bases are TGTGCCAGCAGTGAAAACTGGGGGGATGAACAGTAC. This codes for CASSENWGDEQY. Given in full, the CDR3 is CASSENWGDEQYF.

In regard to this clone: Germline and genes: mouse. From the germline J gene comes the end of the CDR3, since the read stops 1 residue before it. The chain uses TRBV19 and TRBJ1-2; 12 nucleotides agree with TRBD1. The CDR3 runs 15 residues. V lost 4 bases to trimming and J lost 4 bases; unmatched junction nucleotides: 5. Germline V gene data show CDR1 as FNHDT and CDR2 as SITEND (reference sequence). CDR3 DNA (partial): TGTGCCAGCAGTCGGGACAGGGGGCAGGGCTCCGACTACACC. Encoded protein: CASSRDRGQGSDYT. The whole CDR3 protein reads CASSRDRGQGSDYTF.

A note on this clone: Gene names follow the mouse nomenclature. Read sequence stops 1 residue before the CDR3 end, and the germline J gene provides the missing end. The chain has TRBV16 and TRBJ2-5, with TRBD2 identical over 8 bases. Unmatched junction bases numbered 14, after V lost 5 bases and J lost 7 bases. CDR1 is SGHSA and CDR2 is FRNQAP in the germline V gene. The CDR3 is 16 amino acids. The CDR3 bases that were read are TGTGCAAGCAGCCCCCCGCGGGGGGGCGCGGGAAACACCCAGTAC. Residues: CASSPPRGGAGNTQY. The entire CDR3 sequence reads CASSPPRGGAGNTQYF. Full variable domain (outside the CDR3, taken from reference TRBV16 and TRBJ2-5): NAGVIQTPRHKVTGKGQEATLWCEPISGHSAVFWYRQTIVQGLEFLTYFRNQAPIDDSGMPKERFSAQMPNQSHSTLKIQSTQPQDSAVYLCASSPPRGGAGNTQYFGPGTRLLVL.

With regard to this clone: Gene names denote mouse genes. The read ends 1 residue shy of where the CDR3 ends; the end is completed using the germline J gene. J is TRBJ1-2 and V is TRBV14; perhaps TRBD1 as D (5 bases). Trimming took 2 bases from V and 5 from J, leaving 10 bases between them. CDR1 is SGHDT, CDR2 FRDEAV, per germline. This CDR3 has 13 residues. This CDR3 is CASSFSGRSDYTF. Incomplete CDR3 DNA: TGTGCCAGCAGTTTTTCAGGGAGGTCCGACTACACC.

Note on this clone: Genes and germline come from the mouse. The DNA ends 1 residue before the CDR3 does, and the rest of the CDR3 is filled in from the germline J gene. The chain carries TRBV13-1 and TRBJ2-2, with TRBD2 identical over 11 bases. Germline trimming cut 3 bases from V and 6 bases from J; bases unmatched to any gene: 4. The germline V gene encodes CDR1 NSHNY and CDR2 SYGAGN. CDR3 size: 15 residues. CDR3 loop: CASSAGTGGPGQLYF. Incomplete CDR3 DNA: TGTGCCAGCAGTGCCGGGACTGGGGGCCCCGGGCAGCTCTAC.

To note about this clone: Mouse names are used for the genes. This chain's CDR3 is CASSRQGSQNTLYF. Incomplete CDR3 DNA: TGTGCCAGCAGTCGACAGGGGAGTCAAAACACCTTGTAC. This chain connects TRBV19 to TRBJ2-4; TRBD1 matches at 8 bases. With the read ending 1 residue before the CDR3 end, the germline J gene is used to fill in that end. V lost 4 bases, J lost 0 bases, and 1 base stayed unmatched. This CDR3 comprises 14 residues. Germline-derived CDR1 and CDR2 are FNHDT and SITEND (reference sequence).

Concerning this clone: Gene names and germline match the mouse. The CDR3 goes on 1 residue after the read ends, and that part is filled in from the germline J gene. V is TRBV14 and J is TRBJ1-4; TRBD1 matches 7 bases. The CDR3 totals 14 residues. V lost 5 bases, J lost 7 bases, and 8 bases stayed unmatched. In germline, CDR1 is SGHDT, CDR2 FRDEAV. The sequenced CDR3 bases are TGTGCCAGCAGCCAGACAGGGTGGAGCGAAAGATTATTT. This translates into CASSQTGWSERLF. In full, the CDR3 reads CASSQTGWSERLFF.

Of note for this clone: Genes and germline come from the mouse. The observed sequence ends 1 residue before the CDR3 terminus, with the missing tail filled in from the germline J gene. The genes are TRBV26 and TRBJ1-3; TRBD1 matches at 10 bases. The V and J ends lost 2 bases and 2 bases, in that order; junction bases with no gene match: 0. The CDR3 has 15 amino acids. CDR1 and CDR2 from the germline V gene are KGHPV and FQNQEV (reference sequence). The CDR3 sequence is CASSLGQGAGNTLYF. The CDR3 DNA, read in part, is TGTGCCAGCAGTCTGGGACAGGGGGCTGGAAATACGCTCTAT.

On this clone itself: Gene names denote mouse genes. The read is 1 residue too short to cover the CDR3 end, so that end is filled in from the germline J gene. The rearrangement links TRBV31 to TRBJ2-3; 8 positions agree with TRBD2. Germline loops: CDR1 GKSSPN, CDR2 SITVG. CDR3 size: 15 residues. V trimming: 0 bases; J trimming: 2 bases; junction bases outside the gene matches: 4. Here the CDR3 reads CAWSLGWGDAETLYF. The sequenced part of the CDR3 DNA is TGTGCCTGGAGTCTGGGCTGGGGGGATGCAGAAACGCTGTAT. The full variable domain, completed using reference TRBV31 and TRBJ2-3, is AQTIHQWPVAEIKAVGSPLSLGCTIKGKSSPNLYWYWQATGGTLQQLFYSITVGQVESVVQLNLSASRPKDDQFILSTEKLLLSHSGFYLCAWSLGWGDAETLYFGSGTRLTVL.

This clone occurred a few times. Gene labels here are mouse ones. The read stops 1 residue short of the end of the CDR3; the missing end is completed from the germline J gene. This sequence joins TRBV20 and TRBJ2-7; D remains ambiguous. The germline V gene has CDR1 GFQATS and CDR2 STVNSAI. The length of the CDR3 is 11 residues. Trimming removed 1 base from V and 4 bases from J, with 5 bases in between. The CDR3 sequence: CGARVQYEQYF. CDR3 DNA, as far as it was read: TGTGGTGCTAGGGTACAATATGAACAGTAC.

For this clone: Any gene name here is a mouse gene name. The sequence runs out 1 residue before the end of the CDR3; the remainder is reconstructed from the germline J gene. The V call is TRBV13-2, the J call TRBJ2-7, with 7 bases aligning to TRBD1. Losses at the gene ends were 2 bases for V and 3 bases for J; bases not matched to a gene: 8. The CDR3 spans 15 residues. Germline lookup yields CDR1 NNHNN and CDR2 SYGAGS (reference sequence). The CDR3 bases that were read are TGTGCCAGCGGTGACTCGACAGGGACCAACTATGAACAGTAC. It codes for CASGDSTGTNYEQY. The full CDR3 reads CASGDSTGTNYEQYF.

Comment on this clone: Mouse gene names apply. The observed sequence ends 1 residue before the CDR3 terminus, with the missing tail filled in from the germline J gene. J is TRBJ1-3 and V is TRBV31; D gene ambiguous. This CDR3 is 12 amino acids long. Germline V gene lookup returns CDR1 GKSSPN and CDR2 SITVG. V was clipped by 0 bases and J by 4 bases, with 4 bases between them. The CDR3 region is CAWSLSGNTLYF. Partial CDR3 DNA: TGTGCCTGGAGTCTATCGGGAAATACGCTCTAT.

Worth noting for this clone: The gene names here belong to mouse. Coverage ceases 1 residue before the CDR3 finishes, and the germline J gene fills in the end. The genes are TRBV31 and TRBJ1-4; 10 bases are shared with TRBD1. Trimming cost V 2 bases and J 5 bases; bases outside gene matches: 5. This CDR3 is built from 15 residues. Per the germline V gene, CDR1 is GKSSPN and CDR2 is SITVG. The chain's CDR3 is CAWSSDRGGNERLFF. Incomplete CDR3 DNA: TGTGCCTGGAGTTCGGACAGGGGGGGAAACGAAAGATTATTT.

With respect to this clone: Here the gene names and germline are mouse. The sample holds other DNA sequences that translate to the same CDR3. CDR3 in amino acids: CASGGTGSYEQYF. CDR3 DNA, as far as it was read: TGTGCCAGCGGTGGGACTGGGTCCTATGAACAGTAC. The rearrangement uses TRBV13-2 and TRBJ2-7, with 8 bases fitting TRBD2. The read finishes 1 residue shy of the CDR3 end, and the germline J gene is used to complete it. The germline V gene encodes CDR1 NNHNN and CDR2 SYGAGS (reference sequence). The V segment lost 3 bases and the J segment 1 base; nucleotides outside the gene matches: 0. The CDR3 is 13 residues long.

This clone has a handful of counts. The listed genes are named as in mouse. The CDR3 end lies 1 residue beyond the end of the read and is filled in from the germline J gene. This sequence joins TRBV13-1 and TRBJ2-7; weak D call: TRBD1 (6 bases). Germline lookup yields CDR1 NSHNY and CDR2 SYGAGN. V lost 5 bases and J lost 4, with 7 bases in between. CDR3 size: 11 residues. Incomplete CDR3 DNA: TGTGCCAGCAGACAGGGTTATGAACAGTAC. Translating it yields CASRQGYEQY. The entire CDR3 protein reads CASRQGYEQYF.

As to this clone: These gene names are mouse names. This CDR3 reads CASSFLGGGAEQFF. CDR3 DNA, as far as it was read: TGTGCCAGCAGTTTCTTGGGGGGCGGGGCTGAGCAGTTC. V gene TRBV14 combines with J gene TRBJ2-1; the D gene is possibly TRBD2 (7 bases). Coverage ceases 1 residue before the CDR3 finishes, and the germline J gene fills in the end. Trimming removed 0 bases at V and 7 bases at J, with 11 bases between. Germline CDR1 and CDR2: SGHDT and FRDEAV. The CDR3 is made up of 14 amino acids.

This clone occurred a few times. These gene names are mouse names. The CDR3 end lies 1 residue beyond the end of the read and is filled in from the germline J gene. The chain has TRBV1 and TRBJ2-7, with 11 nucleotides matching TRBD2. CDR1 is NSQYPW and CDR2 is LRSPGD in the germline V gene (reference sequence). The CDR3 is 14 residues long. V lost 4 bases, J lost 2 bases, and 1 base stayed unmatched. CDR3 sequence reads: CTCSGGLGAYEQYF. Incomplete CDR3 DNA: TGCACCTGCAGTGGGGGACTGGGGGCCTATGAACAGTAC. Full variable domain (remainder filled in from reference TRBV1 and TRBJ2-7): VTLLEQNPRWRLVPRGQAVNLRCILKNSQYPWMSWYQQDLQKQLQWLFTLRSPGDKEVKSLPGADYLATRVTDTELRLQVANMSQGRTLYCTCSGGLGAYEQYFGPGTRLTVL.